The rows below give T cell receptor beta chains drawn from one sample of a study of OX40 agonist ivuxolimab in advanced cancers. Sequencing used immunoSEQ multiplex PCR; TCRdb keeps in-frame clones, though not all of them. The sample lists tens of thousands of clones; under 90% were seen once. Sequencing used CD4+ or CD8+ T cells sorted from blood, obtained in a trial of the OX40 agonist ivuxolimab. Every receptor here comes from an adult with an advanced solid tumor such as melanoma, head and neck, liver or kidney cancer. The CDR3 runs from the conserved cysteine through the conserved F or W. A D gene is named only where the DNA matches it firmly. Clone size is stated in some rows and not others, as once, few, many or a class when expanded.

TRBJ2-7,TRBV9,TRBD1,-,CASSPTDRGINYEQYF,TGTGCCAGCAGCCCCACGGACAGGGGGATTAACTACGAGCAGTACTTC
TRBJ2-1,TRBV5-6,-,-,CASSLSDEQFF,TGTGCCAGCAGCTTATCCGATGAGCAGTTCTTC
TRBJ1-2,TRBV6-1,-,-,CASSVREMGYTF,TGTGCCAGCAGTGTTAGGGAGATGGGCTACACCTTC
TRBJ1-5,TRBV2,TRBD1,few,CASSVQGAGWAQHF,TGTGCCAGCAGTGTACAGGGGGCTGGGTGGGCCCAGCATTTT
TRBJ1-1,TRBV1,-,-,CTSSQPMENPPQGRSRDTEAFF,TGCACCAGCAGCCAACCAATGGAGAACCCCCCACAGGGGAGGTCTAGGGACACTGAAGCTTTCTTT
TRBJ2-2,TRBV7-2,-,once,CASSSRLEGTRGELFF,TGTGCCAGCAGCTCTCGGTTAGAGGGGACACGAGGGGAGCTGTTTTTT
TRBJ2-2,TRBV5-1,-,-,CATSPTGIYSSAGELFF,TGCGCCACCTCGCCAACAGGGATCTACTCAAGTGCCGGGGAGCTGTTTTTT
TRBJ1-5,TRBV2,-,-,CASSDRKYSNQPQHF,TGTGCCAGTAGCGACAGGAAGTATAGCAATCAGCCCCAGCATTTT
TRBJ2-7,TRBV11-3,TRBD2,few,CASAPGAQRGDLVQQYF,TGTGCCAGCGCCCCTGGGGCCCAGCGGGGAGACCTCGTCCAGCAGTACTTC
TRBJ2-6,TRBV5-1,TRBD1,-,CASSWGQPSSGANVLTF,TGCGCCAGCAGCTGGGGACAGCCGAGCTCTGGGGCCAACGTCCTGACTTTC
TRBJ1-5,TRBV14,-,once,CASSQVGGQPQHF,TGTGCCAGCAGCCAAGTTGGCGGCCAGCCCCAGCATTTT
TRBJ2-5,TRBV28,-,-,CASEGRLGLKTQYF,TGTGCCAGCGAGGGGAGGCTTGGTTTAAAGACCCAGTACTTC
TRBJ1-2,TRBV19,-,once,CASSIRSYSYTPYGYTF,TGTGCCAGTAGTATACGAAGCTACTCGTATACCCCCTATGGCTACACCTTC
TRBJ1-2,TRBV5-1,TRBD1,-,CASSQGASNYGYTF,TGCGCCAGCAGCCAGGGGGCCTCGAACTATGGCTACACCTTC
TRBJ1-3,TRBV11-2,-,-,CASSLLGNTIYF,TGTGCCAGCAGCTTACTTGGAAACACCATATATTTT
TRBJ1-1,TRBV28,-,-,CASQTGGGNTEAFF,TGTGCCAGTCAGACGGGGGGTGGGAACACTGAAGCTTTCTTT
TRBJ1-1,TRBV7-9,-,-,CASSLGLTEAFF,TGTGCCAGCAGCTTAGGGTTAACTGAAGCTTTCTTT
TRBJ2-3,TRBV4-3,-,few,CASSHLADLGDTQYF,TGCGCCAGCAGCCATTTAGCGGACTTGGGAGATACGCAGTATTTT
TRBJ2-1,TRBV6-4,TRBD2,-,CASSDGLAGGEQFF,TGTGCCAGCAGTGACGGACTAGCGGGAGGTGAGCAGTTCTTC
TRBJ2-3,TRBV14,-,-,CASSQDRFTVTTDTQYF,TGTGCCAGCAGCCAAGATCGTTTTACAGTGACCACAGATACGCAGTATTTT
TRBJ2-2,TRBV9,TRBD2,-,CASSGLAGGTGELFF,TGTGCCAGCAGCGGACTAGCGGGAGGGACCGGGGAGCTGTTTTTT
TRBJ2-7,TRBV9,-,-,CASSEGRGGGLDEQYF,TGTGCCAGCAGCGAGGGTAGAGGTGGGGGCCTGGACGAGCAGTACTTC
TRBJ1-2,TRBV28,TRBD1,once,CASSPPGQGTYGYTF,TGTGCCAGCAGCCCCCCGGGACAGGGTACTTATGGCTACACCTTC
TRBJ2-7,TRBV11-2,-,-,CASSSTRGAEQYF,TGTGCCAGCAGCTCCACACGGGGGGCCGAGCAGTACTTC
TRBJ1-1,TRBV6-6,TRBD1,few,CASTIGTANTEAFF,TGTGCCAGCACCATTGGGACAGCCAACACTGAAGCTTTCTTT
TRBJ1-4,TRBV7-2,TRBD1,-,CASSSQGGNEKLFF,TGTGCCAGCAGCTCACAGGGGGGGAATGAAAAACTGTTTTTT
TRBJ1-5,TRBV2,-,few,CASSGQFGYQPQHF,TGTGCCAGCAGTGGACAGTTCGGTTATCAGCCCCAGCATTTT
TRBJ2-7,TRBV23-1,-,-,CASSQLGPYYEQYF,TGCGCCAGCAGTCAACTGGGACCGTACTACGAGCAGTACTTC
TRBJ1-1,TRBV6-1,TRBD1,-,CASSPGQVVIGAFF,TGTGCCAGCTCCCCCGGACAGGTCGTAATAGGGGCTTTCTTT
TRBJ2-2,TRBV25-1,-,few,CASSELSTGELFF,TGTGCCAGCAGTGAATTAAGCACCGGGGAGCTGTTTTTT
TRBJ1-3,TRBV7-2,TRBD1,once,CASSRTGANGNTIYF,TGTGCCAGCAGCAGGACAGGGGCCAATGGAAACACCATATATTTT
TRBJ2-1,TRBV6-5,TRBD1,-,CASSPGGQHNEQFF,TGTGCCAGCAGTCCAGGGGGACAACACAATGAGCAGTTCTTC
TRBJ2-5,TRBV7-2,-,-,CASSRPGQGGSDQETQYF,TGTGCCAGCAGCCGGCCAGGCCAGGGAGGCTCCGACCAAGAGACCCAGTACTTC
TRBJ2-5,TRBV5-1,TRBD1,once,CASATQPGGQETQYF,TGCGCCAGCGCTACCCAGCCAGGGGGACAAGAGACCCAGTACTTC
TRBJ1-1,TRBV6-4,-,-,CASSYSNAHTEAFF,TGTGCCAGCAGTTACTCGAATGCCCACACTGAAGCTTTCTTT
TRBJ2-5,TRBV25-1,-,-,CASSQPGLRGETQYF,TGTGCCAGCAGTCAACCGGGCCTCCGGGGAGAGACCCAGTACTTC
TRBJ2-3,TRBV6-5,TRBD1,-,CASSRTGGTDTQYF,TGTGCCAGCAGTCGGACAGGGGGCACAGATACGCAGTATTTT
TRBJ1-3,TRBV27,-,-,CASSLAGGNTIYF,TGTGCCAGCAGTTTAGCGGGTGGAAACACCATATATTTT
TRBJ2-2,TRBV9,TRBD2,few,CASSPRTSGGAGELFF,TGTGCCAGCAGCCCTCGGACTAGCGGGGGGGCCGGGGAGCTGTTTTTT
TRBJ1-1,TRBV15,TRBD1,-,CATSGDRGWDTEAFF,TGTGCCACCAGCGGCGACAGGGGGTGGGACACTGAAGCTTTCTTT
TRBJ2-1,TRBV29-1,TRBD2,-,CSVEGRGGHNEQFF,TGCAGCGTTGAGGGACGGGGGGGCCACAATGAGCAGTTCTTC
TRBJ1-6,TRBV27,-,once,CASSRRGTSSYNSPLHF,TGTGCCAGCAGCCGGCGGGGGACGAGCTCCTATAATTCACCCCTCCACTTT
TRBJ2-7,TRBV5-4,-,-,CASSLGGWNEQYF,TGTGCCAGCAGCTTGGGAGGGTGGAACGAGCAGTACTTC
TRBJ2-1,TRBV27,TRBD2,-,CASSQIGLAGGPFSRNYNEQFF,TGTGCCAGCAGTCAGATAGGACTAGCGGGGGGGCCTTTTTCACGGAACTACAATGAGCAGTTCTTC
TRBJ2-7,TRBV6-6,-,-,CASSSLLYEQYF,TGTGCCAGCAGTTCTCTCTTATACGAGCAGTACTTC
TRBJ1-2,TRBV7-2,-,-,CASSLGRGYGYTF,TGTGCCAGCAGCTTAGGCAGGGGCTATGGCTACACCTTC
TRBJ1-5,TRBV5-4,TRBD1,-,CASSVTGTGKSNQPQHF,TGTGCCAGCAGCGTTACTGGGACAGGGAAGAGCAATCAGCCCCAGCATTTT
TRBJ1-3,TRBV6-1,-,once,CASSEAHYRVPSGNTIYF,TGTGCCAGCAGTGAAGCACACTACAGGGTTCCTTCTGGAAACACCATATATTTT
TRBJ2-1,TRBV7-2,TRBD2,-,CASSPLAVGRFSYNEQFF,TGTGCCAGCAGCCCACTAGCGGTTGGGAGGTTCTCCTACAATGAGCAGTTCTTC